This T cell receptor (beta chain) was recovered during a study of T cells after yellow fever vaccination. The study's findings and limits: Of the clonotypes, a small share occurred in both CD4 and CD8 compartments.

TCRdb called the 5' RACE reads again in MiXCR, with one record for every CDR3 protein. Of a few hundred thousand distinct CDR3 sequences detected, 6.8% appear once; the ten largest clones hold 15% to 20%. This clonotype was counted only a few times. The target antigen is unknown. In germline, CDR1 is SGHTA, CDR2 FQGNSA. This CDR3 has 15 residues. The J segment lost 4 bases and the V segment lost 0 bases, leaving 3 bases of the junction unmatched. The gene calls are TRBV7-2 and TRBJ2-1; TRBD2 matches at 7 bases. This TCR derives from a man aged 18 to 35 who received the YFV17D yellow fever vaccine. The sample in question was PBMCs, obtained roughly 45 days after the first yellow fever vaccination. This chain's CDR3 is CASSLASGFYNEQFF. DNA for the CDR3: TGTGCCAGCAGCTTAGCTAGCGGGTTTTACAATGAGCAGTTCTTC.